The entry that follows covers one T cell receptor beta chain sequence. The data were taken from a study of blood T cell repertoires in COVID-19. Study at large: Sites across the United States, Italy and Spain contributed samples from acute and convalescent COVID-19.

In the authors' workflow: Scientists estimated how many nucleated cells there were by amplifying reference gene primers. Profiling relied on immunoSEQ multiplex PCR, and the TCRdb table lists in-frame clones only, not all of them. That table gives V, J and clone size, and the DNA gave D and trimming. Of approximately 200,000 clones in the sample, about nine tenths were seen once. CDR1 is KGHSH, CDR2 LQKENI, per germline. This CDR3 comprises 14 residues. Germline trimming cut 3 bases from V and 7 bases from J; bases unmatched to any gene: 3. The gene calls are TRBV18 and TRBJ1-4; 9 bases line up with TRBD1. The clonotype comes from a woman aged 45 to 65 with acute or convalescent COVID-19. Source material: peripheral blood. This chain's CDR3 is CASSPGGQGEKLFF. CDR3 DNA: TGTGCCAGCTCACCTGGGGGACAGGGTGAAAAACTGTTTTTT.